This T cell receptor beta chain was found in a study of CD8+CD57+ T cells in acquired aplastic anemia. Study summary: Sorted cells (CD4+ and CD8+) yielded DNA amounts that averaged approximately 3.2 ug.

Genomic DNA acted as the template from which TCR beta VDJ combination and CDR3 sequence profiling were carried out. TCRdb re-called the reads through MiXCR, storing one row per CDR3 protein. The sample includes 150,000 to 200,000 distinct CDR3 sequences, around 47% of them seen just once. All patients picked for sequencing had shown, by flow cytometry, an expansion of CD8+CD57+ cells. This clonotype was seen a few times. The CDR3 is 15 residues long. V shed 4 bases and J shed 4 bases, with 15 bases lying between them. The V gene's germline CDR1 is SGHDT and CDR2 YYEEEE. The rearrangement uses TRBV5-6 and TRBJ2-1, with D perhaps TRBD2 (5 bases). This receptor was identified in a human donor with aplastic anemia. Sequenced sample: sorted CD4+, CD8+, or CD8+CD57+ T cells (not recorded which) from PBMCs. In DNA, the CDR3 is TGTGCCAGCAGCGCTGGACTCAGTGTGTACAATGAGCAGTTCTTC. Translating gives CASSAGLSVYNEQFF.